The T cell receptor (beta chain) described here comes from a study of cytomegalovirus exposure and HLA in healthy donors. Trimming took off 3 bases at V and 8 bases at J, with 16 bases between the two ends. The length of the CDR3 is 15 residues. The germline gives CDR1 SEHNR, CDR2 FQNEAQ (reference sequence). PCR primers comprised 60 Vbeta and 13 Jbeta primers. Clones were sequenced by immunoSEQ multiplex PCR, and TCRdb holds only the in-frame ones, with some missing. In the table there are over 200,000 clones, approximately 70% of which are singletons. V is TRBV7-9 and J is TRBJ1-4, with a tentative D call TRBD1 (6 bases). The sample consisted of PBMCs. The receptor was isolated from a middle-aged man in good health and CMV-seropositive. The chain's CDR3 is CASSLATGLGEKLFF. Here the CDR3 DNA reads TGTGCCAGCAGCTTGGCCACAGGGTTAGGGGAAAAACTGTTTTTT. Full variable domain (rest looked up from reference TRBV7-9 and TRBJ1-4): DTGVSQNPRHKITKRGQNVTFRCDPISEHNRLYWYRQTLGQGPEFLTYFQNEAQLEKSRLLSDRFSAERPKGSFSTLEIQRTEQGDSAMYLCASSLATGLGEKLFFGSGTQLSVL.